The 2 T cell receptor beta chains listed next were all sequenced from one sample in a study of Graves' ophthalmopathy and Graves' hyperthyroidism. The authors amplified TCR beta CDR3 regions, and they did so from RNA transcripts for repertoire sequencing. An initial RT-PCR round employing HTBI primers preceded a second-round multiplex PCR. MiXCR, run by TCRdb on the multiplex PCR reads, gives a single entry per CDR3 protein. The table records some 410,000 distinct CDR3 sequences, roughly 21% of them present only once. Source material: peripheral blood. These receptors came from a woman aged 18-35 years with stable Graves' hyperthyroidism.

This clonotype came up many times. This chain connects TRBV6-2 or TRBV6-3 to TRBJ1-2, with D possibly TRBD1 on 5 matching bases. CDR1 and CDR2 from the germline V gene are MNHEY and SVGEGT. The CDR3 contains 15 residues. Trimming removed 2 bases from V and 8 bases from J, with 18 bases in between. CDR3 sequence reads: CASSYGAGPLWGYTF. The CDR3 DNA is TGTGCCAGCAGTTACGGGGCAGGGCCCCTATGGGGCTACACCTTC.

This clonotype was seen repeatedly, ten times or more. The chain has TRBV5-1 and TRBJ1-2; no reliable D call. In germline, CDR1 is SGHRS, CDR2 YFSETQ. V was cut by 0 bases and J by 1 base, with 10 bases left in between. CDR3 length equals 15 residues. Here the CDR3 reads CASSLEPGINYGYTF. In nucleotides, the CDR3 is TGCGCCAGCAGCTTGGAACCAGGAATTAACTATGGCTACACCTTC.